The clone carrying this T cell receptor (beta chain) was picked up a small number of times. What it binds is unknown. Germline and genes here are mouse. The sequenced fragment ends 4 residues before the CDR3 boundary, so the rest is inferred from the germline J gene. Within the sample, other DNA sequences also encode this same CDR3. This CDR3 contains 12 residues. Germline CDR1 is FNHDT and CDR2 is SITEND (reference sequence). These data are taken from a study of CD8+ T cells in alopecia areata. Pooled cells of cutaneous lymph node origin were sorted on CD4, CD8alpha, NKG2D, NKG2ACE and other markers. Study-level findings and limits: Elevated clonality characterized lesional scalp relative to normal scalp, particularly in alopecia totalis/universalis.

Extraction of RNA preceded its reverse transcription into cDNA, which served as the sequencing template. TCRdb's copy holds only in-frame clones and misses some; the assay was immunoSEQ multiplex PCR. The sample was found to contain 200,000 to 300,000 clones, and every one recurs. Sequenced sample: CD4+ T cells sorted from a lymph node. This chain connects TRBV19 to TRBJ1-1, with TRBD1 matching 8 bases. The receptor comes from a C3H/HeJ mouse with alopecia areata. The mouse strain carries the MHC haplotype H2-k. The covered CDR3 bases are TGTGCCAGCAGTGACAGGGGAACA. This sequence encodes CASSDRGT. The CDR3 as a whole reads CASSDRGTEVFF.